These T cell receptor beta chains were read from a single sample in a study of vaccination and CD4 T cells after COVID-19. TCRdb reprocessed the PCR reads with MiXCR, giving one entry per CDR3 protein. The sample shows 15,000 or so distinct CDR3 sequences, 54% of them seen only once. For these TCRs, the target antigens are not known. Sequences were derived from CD4+ T cells from blood, cultured in vitro, sampled about 7 months after SARS-CoV-2 vaccination. Receptors originate from a human donor who had recovered from COVID-19. Both conserved end residues are part of each CDR3. D genes are given only for firm matches. Clone size, where shown, is once, few, many, or a class for clones that have expanded.

>once|-|TRBJ1-6|TRBV7-6
TGTGCCAGCAGCTTAAGAAGTCTGGCGTGGGAGAGCTCCTATAATTCACCCCTCCACTTT
CASSLRSLAWESSYNSPLHF
>once|-|TRBJ2-2|TRBV7-2
-
CASSKGAGRVNIQYFGAGELFF
>few|-|TRBJ2-3|TRBV7-8
TGTGCCAGCAGCTTAGATCCCCTGTTGGCTAGACGTACGACAGATACGCAGTATTTT
CASSLDPLLARRTTDTQYF
>few|TRBD1|TRBJ1-2|TRBV18
TGTGCCAGCTCACCTCTAGACAGGGATGGCTACACCTTC
CASSPLDRDGYTF
>-|-|TRBJ2-1|TRBV7-8
TGTGCCAGCAGCTTAGTAGGGTCAGCGGAGTACAATGAGCAGTTCTTC
CASSLVGSAEYNEQFF
>-|-|TRBJ1-2|TRBV6-1
TGTGCCAGCAGTGAATTGGGGAACTATGGCTACACCTTC
CASSELGNYGYTF
>-|-|TRBJ1-1|TRBV7-3
TGTGCCAGCAGCTTCGAGGGGCCAAATCTCCGATCTTTCTTT
CASSFEGPNLRSFF
>few|TRBD2|TRBJ2-5|TRBV11-2
TGTGCCAGCAGCCCAGGACTAGCGGGAGTTGGAGAGACCCAGTACTTC
CASSPGLAGVGETQYF
>-|-|TRBJ1-2|TRBV28
TGTGCCAGCACTATTGGGGGTGAGGGATATGGCTACACCTTC
CASTIGGEGYGYTF
>-|-|TRBJ1-2|TRBV19
TGTGCCAGTAGTATTCGGGGGGCTAACTATGGCTACACCTTC
CASSIRGANYGYTF
>-|-|TRBJ1-6|TRBV7-9
TGTGCCAGCAGCCTCGGGGGGGGTGACTATAATTCACCCCTCCACTTT
CASSLGGGDYNSPLHF
>-|-|TRBJ2-1|TRBV20-1
TGCAGTGCGAAGGTCTACAATGAGCAGTTCTTC
CSAKVYNEQFF
>-|-|TRBJ1-2|TRBV7-2
TGTGCCAGCAGCTTAGGCTCAGTAATCTATGGCTACACCTTC
CASSLGSVIYGYTF
>-|-|TRBJ2-3|TRBV7-9
TGTGCCAGCAGCAACCCAGGGAAGGACGGCACAGATACGCAGTATTTT
CASSNPGKDGTDTQYF
>large|TRBD2|TRBJ2-5|TRBV10-3
TGTGCCATCAGCCCGGGACTAGCGCCTTCACCCCAGTACTTC
CAISPGLAPSPQYF
>-|-|TRBJ2-5|TRBV6-1
TGTGCCAGCAGCCACGCGGAGAGTAGGGTTGACTTTTCTCAAGAGACCCAGTACTTC
CASSHAESRVDFSQETQYF
>few|TRBD2|TRBJ2-7|TRBV7-8
TGTGCCAGCACCGCGGGACTAGCTACCCACGAGCAGTACTTC
CASTAGLATHEQYF
>-|TRBD1|TRBJ2-5|TRBV7-2
TGTGCCAGCAGCTTAGTAGGGACCGGGACAGGTCAGACCCAGTACTTC
CASSLVGTGTGQTQYF
>-|-|TRBJ1-1|TRBV20-1
TGCAGTGCTAGAGCGCAGGGTATGAACACTGAAGCTTTCTTT
CSARAQGMNTEAFF
>-|TRBD2|TRBJ2-1|TRBV18
TGTGCCAGCTCACCGAGGACTAGCGGGGGCTACAATGAGCAGTTCTTC
CASSPRTSGGYNEQFF
>once|-|TRBJ1-1|TRBV20-1
TGCAGTGCTAACTGGCGGGGTACCACTGAAGCTTTCTTT
CSANWRGTTEAFF
>few|-|TRBJ1-5|TRBV15
TGTGCCACCAGCAGAGATCGTAGTCAGCCCCAGCATTTT
CATSRDRSQPQHF
>-|-|TRBJ2-3|TRBV11-3
TGTGCCAGCAGCCTCACGGGGGCCAAGGGCACAGATACGCAGTATTTT
CASSLTGAKGTDTQYF
>-|-|TRBJ2-2|TRBV20-1
TGCAGTGCACTAACGGGCGGATTGACCGGGGAGCTGTTTTTT
CSALTGGLTGELFF
>-|-|TRBJ2-1|TRBV5-6
TGTGCCAGCAGCTTGTATGGCAGGAGCTCCTACAATGAGCAGTTCTTC
CASSLYGRSSYNEQFF
>-|-|TRBJ2-7|TRBV20-1
TGCAGTGCTAGACGAACCGAGAGGGAGCAGTACTTC
CSARRTEREQYF
>medium-sized|-|TRBJ2-2|TRBV28
TGTGCCAGCAGTCTTGGGCGCAAGCCCCGTCGCACCGGGGAGCTGTTTTTT
CASSLGRKPRRTGELFF
>once|-|TRBJ2-1|TRBV6-1
TGTGCCAGCAGCCTAACAGGGAGAGCTTCCTACAATGAGCAGTTCTTC
CASSLTGRASYNEQFF
>-|TRBD1|TRBJ2-1|TRBV7-6
TGTGCCAGCAGCGCAGGGGGCAATGAGCAGTTCTTC
CASSAGGNEQFF
>-|TRBD2|TRBJ2-1|TRBV20-1
TGCAGTGCCGTCCCGGGACTAGCGGGAGATTTCAATGAGCAGTTCTTC
CSAVPGLAGDFNEQFF
>large|-|TRBJ2-3|TRBV20-1
TGCAGTGCTAACGGAAGGGACTCTGGGGCCCCAGATACGCAGTATTTT
CSANGRDSGAPDTQYF
>-|TRBD1|TRBJ2-5|TRBV9
TGTGCCAGCAGCGCGGGGGTTAAGACAGGGGCGGGGACCCAGTACTTC
CASSAGVKTGAGTQYF
>few|-|TRBJ1-6|TRBV24-1
TGTGCCACCAGTGATAAACCGTGGACAGAACGTTCACCCCTCCACTTT
CATSDKPWTERSPLHF
>-|TRBD1|TRBJ2-7|TRBV5-1
TGCGCCAGCAGCCCCGGGACAGGGATCCACGAGCAGTACTTC
CASSPGTGIHEQYF
>-|-|TRBJ1-2|TRBV7-9
TGTGCCAGCAGCCCCAAGTCCTATGGCTACACCTTC
CASSPKSYGYTF
>-|TRBD2|TRBJ2-1|TRBV20-1
TGCAGTGGGTCAGGACTAGCGGCATACAATGAGCAGTTCTTC
CSGSGLAAYNEQFF
>-|-|TRBJ2-7|TRBV29-1
TGCAGCGCCGGACCTCAATCCTACGAGCAGTACTTC
CSAGPQSYEQYF
>-|TRBD2|TRBJ2-3|TRBV20-1
TGCAGTGCTAGAGAGATAGGACTAGCGGCCACAGATACGCAGTATTTT
CSAREIGLAATDTQYF
>-|-|TRBJ1-5|TRBV6-1
TGTGCCAGCAGCCCCGGCGTCCCATATAGCAATCAGCCCCAGCATTTT
CASSPGVPYSNQPQHF
>-|TRBD1|TRBJ1-2|TRBV15
TGTGCCACCAGCAGGGGGGACAGGGAAAGCTATGGCTACACCTTC
CATSRGDRESYGYTF
>-|TRBD2|TRBJ2-1|TRBV6-1
TGTGCCAGAAGCCCTCCGGCGGGTAGCGGGGGCTACAATGAGCAGTTCTTC
CARSPPAGSGGYNEQFF
>-|-|TRBJ2-5|TRBV24-1
TGTGCCACCAGGGGGCGGGGAGAGACCCAGTACTTC
CATRGRGETQYF
>-|-|TRBJ2-3|TRBV20-1
TGCAGTGCTAGAGACTTGCTACGACGGACAAACGCAGATACGCAGTATTTT
CSARDLLRRTNADTQYF
>-|TRBD1|TRBJ2-4|TRBV28
TGTGCCAGCAGTTTGACGACGACAGGGGGCATTCAGTACTTC
CASSLTTTGGIQYF
>-|-|TRBJ2-5|TRBV2
TGTGCCAGCAGTGAGCAGGGAGGGGGAGAGACCCAGTACTTC
CASSEQGGGETQYF
>few|-|TRBJ1-5|TRBV7-8
TGTGCCAGCAGCTTACGGGCCGGAGGAGGGGTGCCCCAGCATTTT
CASSLRAGGGVPQHF
>-|-|TRBJ2-5|TRBV5-8
TGTGCCAGCTGGTCCTTCCTCAGGGAGACCCAGTACTTC
CASWSFLRETQYF
>-|-|TRBJ2-3|TRBV15
TGTGCCACCAGCAGAGGGGTACAAGATACGCAGTATTTT
CATSRGVQDTQYF
>few|-|TRBJ1-6|TRBV20-1
TGCAGTGCTACGAACCGGCGGGGAGCGGTCGATTCACCCCTCCACTTT
CSATNRRGAVDSPLHF
>-|-|TRBJ1-6|TRBV20-1
TGCAGTGCTAGCTCGGGGGAGTATAATTCACCCCTCCACTTT
CSASSGEYNSPLHF